The clone carrying this TCR beta chain has more than one count but fewer than ten. Its matching antigen is unknown. These data are taken from a study of blood T cells in healthy people across ages. Whole-study context: Template switching picked up about one barcoded beta molecule for each two T cells. Study results and caveats: The donors' CMV status was not determined, possibly confounding changes in expanded clonotypes. Without sorted subsets, naive and antigen-experienced compartments could not be conclusively compared.

The second PCR ran about 6 to 12 cycles with a sample-barcoded 5' primer and J-beta primers. In TCRdb, the 5' RACE reads were re-called with MiXCR into one record per CDR3 protein. The repertoire holds 1.8 million or so distinct CDR3 sequences, with roughly two fifths as singletons. From germline, CDR1 is MNHEY and CDR2 SVGAGI. The CDR3 runs 10 residues. The V gene lost 8 bases and the J gene lost 5 bases, with 6 bases spanning the gap. The V and J genes are TRBV6-5 and TRBJ2-5, with TRBD1 as a possible D gene (6 bases). Sequenced sample: blood. This clonotype was obtained from a human donor in good health. The CDR3 loop is CASQGETQYF. The DNA for the CDR3 is TGTGCCAGCCAGGGGGAGACCCAGTACTTC.